This record covers a single TCR beta chain. The data are from a study of cytomegalovirus exposure and HLA in healthy donors. CDR3 length: 15 residues. J gave up 4 bases and V 0 bases, and 4 bases lay outside the gene matches. Germline V gives CDR1 SGHRS, CDR2 YFSETQ. The PCR had 60 Vbeta and 13 Jbeta primers. Some clones are missing from TCRdb's copy, which holds only in-frame ones; the method was immunoSEQ multiplex PCR. This listing includes approximately 120,000 clones. The gene calls are TRBV5-1 and TRBJ1-5, with 7 bases identical to TRBD1. The sequenced sample consisted of PBMCs. The TCR comes from a man in his forties in good health and CMV-seronegative. The DNA for the CDR3 is TGCGCCAGCAGCTTGGAGGGGGCTAGTAATCAGCCCCAGCATTTT. This codes for CASSLEGASNQPQHF.